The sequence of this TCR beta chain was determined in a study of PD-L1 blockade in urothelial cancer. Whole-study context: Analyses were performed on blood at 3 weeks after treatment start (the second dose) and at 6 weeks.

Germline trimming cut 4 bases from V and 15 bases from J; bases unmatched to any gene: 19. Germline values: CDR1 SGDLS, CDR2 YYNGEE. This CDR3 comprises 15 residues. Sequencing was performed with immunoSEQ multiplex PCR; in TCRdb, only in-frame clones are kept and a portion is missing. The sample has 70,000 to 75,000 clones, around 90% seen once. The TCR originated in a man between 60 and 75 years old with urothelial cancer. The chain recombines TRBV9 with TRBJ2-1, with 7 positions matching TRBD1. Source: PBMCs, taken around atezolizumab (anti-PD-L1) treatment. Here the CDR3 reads CASSTTRTGASVRFF. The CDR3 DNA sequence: TGTGCCAGCAGCACCACCCGGACAGGCGCCTCGGTACGGTTCTTC.